A single sample is the source of the 31 T cell receptor beta chains below, sequenced in a study of metastatic and nonmetastatic thyroid tumors. TCRdb re-called clones via MiXCR from the PCR reads. This sample has 14,000 to 15,000 clones, with around 25% found just once. All patients were treatment-naive before thyroid surgery. Sequencing used tumor tissue. The source is a female donor with papillary thyroid cancer or a benign thyroid nodule (not recorded which). Some clones in this sample may be carry-over from other donors' samples.

This clone was detected a few times. The chain employs TRBV19 and TRBJ2-5, with D tentatively TRBD2 (6 bases). V lost 6 bases, J lost 0 bases, and 14 bases lay in between. The CDR3 is made up of 15 amino acids. Germline values: CDR1 LNHDA, CDR2 SQIVND (reference sequence). The CDR3 DNA reads TGTGCCAGTAGCGGCGGGGCAGCGTACCAAGAGACCCAGTACTTC. It is translated as CASSGGAAYQETQYF.

This clone was seen ten or more times. The chain carries TRBV11-1 and TRBJ1-5; no firm D call. Trimming left V 5 bases short and J 4 bases short, with 18 bases between. This CDR3 comprises 16 residues. The germline V gene has CDR1 SGHAT and CDR2 FQDESV (reference sequence). CDR3 DNA: TGTGCCAGCAGCCTCAGTGGGCACGGTGGGAATCAGCCCCAGCATTTT. It translates to CASSLSGHGGNQPQHF.

The gene calls are TRBV9 and TRBJ2-3, with 7 bases lining up with TRBD2. Germline trimming cut 4 bases from V and 6 bases from J; bases unmatched to any gene: 14. This CDR3 spans 16 amino acids. Germline CDR1 reads SGDLS; CDR2 reads YYNGEE. CDR3 protein: CASSYLGGKTMDTQYF. CDR3 bases: TGTGCCAGCAGCTACCTGGGGGGGAAAACGATGGATACGCAGTATTTT. Combining the CDR3 with reference TRBV9 and TRBJ2-3 gives the whole variable domain DSGVTQTPKHLITATGQRVTLRCSPRSGDLSVYWYQQSLDQGLQFLIQYYNGEERAKGNILERFSAQQFPDLHSELNLSSLELGDSALYFCASSYLGGKTMDTQYFGPGTRLTVL.

This clone was observed a handful of times. The rearrangement links TRBV7-2 to TRBJ2-3; perhaps TRBD2 as D (5 bases). The CDR3 is made up of 13 amino acids. V lost 0 bases, J lost 9 bases, and 10 bases lay in between. Looked up from germline, CDR1 is SGHTA and CDR2 is FQGNSA. The CDR3 DNA is TGTGCCAGCAGCTTAGCCTACGGGGAAACGCAGTATTTT. Protein: CASSLAYGETQYF.

At least ten counts were recorded for this clone. V usage is TRBV6-6 and J usage is TRBJ2-3, with 8 nucleotides matching TRBD1. Looked up from germline, CDR1 is MNHNY and CDR2 is SVGAGI (reference sequence). V trimming: 5 bases; J trimming: 3 bases; junction bases outside the gene matches: 13. This CDR3 has 17 residues. CDR3 protein: CASSLGLTGDGTDTQYF. CDR3 coding DNA: TGTGCCAGCAGTCTCGGATTGACAGGGGATGGGACAGATACGCAGTATTTT.

This clone came up many times. The rearrangement uses TRBV20-1 and TRBJ2-7, with TRBD2 identical over 11 bases. This CDR3 contains 15 residues. Germline CDR1 is DFQATT and CDR2 is SNEGSKA (reference sequence). The ends lost 4 bases at V and 0 bases at J; junction bases unmatched: 5. The CDR3 bases are TGCAGTGCTACGCCCGGGACTAGCGGCTCCTACGAGCAGTACTTC. The encoded protein is CSATPGTSGSYEQYF.

This clone came up a few times. A read error may explain this, as a much larger clone is one base away. The chain uses TRBV3-1 and TRBJ2-7, with 8 nucleotides matching TRBD2. Germline assignment: CDR1 LGHDT and CDR2 YNNKEL (reference sequence). The CDR3 contains 18 residues. This CDR3 reads CASSQGGVAGTLSYEQCF. The DNA for the CDR3 is TGTGCCAGCAGCCAAGGAGGGGTAGCGGGGACACTATCCTACGAGCAGTGCTTC.

This clone has more than one count but fewer than ten. This chain uses TRBV24-1 with TRBJ2-1; perhaps TRBD1 as D (5 bases). V was pared by 5 bases and J by 10 bases, with 14 bases between. The CDR3 spans 13 residues. Germline-derived CDR1 and CDR2 are KGHDR and SFDVKD. The CDR3: CATSAQGWSEQFF. In nucleotides, the CDR3 is TGTGCCACCAGTGCCCAGGGTTGGAGCGAGCAGTTCTTC.

This clone was counted only a few times. This rearrangement joins TRBV28 to TRBJ2-3, with 10 bases that match TRBD2. From germline, CDR1 is MDHEN and CDR2 SYDVKM. The CDR3 has 15 amino acids. The V gene end was trimmed by 5 bases and the J gene end by 5 bases; junction bases not matched to a gene: 7. For the CDR3, the DNA is TGTGCCAGCAGTGATAGCGGGGGGCGGGTAGATACGCAGTATTTT. Protein product: CASSDSGGRVDTQYF.

This chain links TRBV18 with TRBJ2-7; 7 bases agree with TRBD2. Per germline, CDR1 KGHSH and CDR2 LQKENI. V gave up 3 bases and J gave up 5 bases; unmatched junction bases: 4. The CDR3 is 13 amino acids. CDR3 region: CASSPWAGDEQYF. The DNA for the CDR3 is TGTGCCAGCTCACCGTGGGCGGGGGACGAGCAGTACTTC.

This clone was observed at least ten times. J is TRBJ2-1 and V is TRBV12-3 or TRBV12-4, with D unclear. This CDR3 is built from 15 residues. The V end lost 3 bases, the J end lost 5 bases, and 14 bases lay between the germline ends. The CDR3 sequence: CASSFATHTHNEQFF. CDR3 sequence (DNA): TGTGCCAGCAGTTTTGCCACTCACACTCACAATGAGCAGTTCTTC.

The CDR3 region is CSARRAGGAYEQYF. The CDR3 region has the DNA TGCAGTGCTAGACGCGCGGGAGGAGCCTACGAGCAGTACTTC. The chain couples TRBV20-1 to TRBJ2-7; 8 nucleotides line up with TRBD2. Germline V gene sequence: CDR1 DFQATT, CDR2 SNEGSKA (reference sequence). CDR3 size: 14 residues. V was clipped by 2 bases and J by 2 bases; unmatched bases: 5.

This clone came up once. This chain joins TRBV20-1 and TRBJ2-7; 12 positions agree with TRBD2. V was clipped by 5 bases and J by 1 base; unmatched bases: 3. Germline V gene data show CDR1 as DFQATT and CDR2 as SNEGSKA (reference sequence). There are 14 residues in the CDR3. The CDR3 DNA reads as TGCAGTGCTCGACTAGCGGGAGCGTCCTACGAGCAGTACTTC. Translated: CSARLAGASYEQYF.

The V call is TRBV20-1, the J call TRBJ2-5, with 9 bases aligning to TRBD2. Germline CDR1 and CDR2: DFQATT and SNEGSKA (reference sequence). With 1 base clipped from V and 5 bases from J, the junction kept 5 bases outside the gene matches. This CDR3 spans 14 amino acids. Written as DNA, the CDR3 is TGCAGTGCTAGAGGGGGACTAGCCGCCGAGACCCAGTACTTC. Its protein product is CSARGGLAAETQYF.

This clone is medium-sized. This sequence joins TRBV19 and TRBJ2-1; the D is unclear. CDR3 length equals 15 residues. V dropped 5 bases and J dropped 6 bases, with 17 bases sitting between them. Per germline, CDR1 LNHDA and CDR2 SQIVND (reference sequence). CDR3 coding DNA: TGTGCCAGTAGTCCGATGAGAGGATTGGGCAATGAGCAGTTCTTC. It yields the protein CASSPMRGLGNEQFF.

This clone qualifies as medium-sized (0.01 to 0.1%). V gene TRBV6-5 combines with J gene TRBJ1-6; maybe TRBD1 (5 bases). Germline V gene lookup returns CDR1 MNHEY and CDR2 SVGAGI. The V and J ends lost 2 bases and 9 bases respectively, with 20 bases between them. The CDR3 totals 17 residues. The DNA of the CDR3 is TGTGCCAGCAGTTACCAAGGGACCGGCCCTTCGGGTTCACCCCTCCACTTT. This encodes CASSYQGTGPSGSPLHF.

This clone is labeled as medium-sized (0.01 to 0.1%). J is TRBJ1-4 and V is TRBV18; D gene uncertain. This CDR3 is built from 14 residues. V was shortened by 3 bases and J by 5 bases, with 10 bases between the two germline ends. CDR1 is KGHSH, CDR2 LQKENI, per germline. CDR3 residues: CASSPTAQNEKLFF. In DNA, the CDR3 is TGTGCCAGCTCACCCACCGCGCAGAATGAAAAACTGTTTTTT.

The sample holds one count of this clone. This chain links TRBV11-2 with TRBJ2-7, with D perhaps assigned TRBD1 or TRBD2 (5 bases each). The length of the CDR3 is 18 residues. Germline V gives CDR1 SGHAT, CDR2 FQNNGV. Trimming removed 5 bases from V and 2 bases from J, with 25 bases in between. The CDR3 nucleotides are TGTGCCAGCAGCGCGGATTCCTCGAGGGGCTCCCCTACCTACGAGCAGTACTTC. Its translation: CASSADSSRGSPTYEQYF.

There are many counts of this clone. This chain connects TRBV5-4 to TRBJ2-7; unclear D gene. The CDR3 spans 14 residues. Germline V gene data show CDR1 as SGHNT and CDR2 as YYREEE (reference sequence). Trimming took 3 bases from V and 4 from J, leaving 14 bases between them. For the CDR3, the DNA is TGTGCCAGCAGCTCTGGACGAGCCGGGTACGAGCAGTACTTC. This translates into CASSSGRAGYEQYF.

The gene calls are TRBV27 and TRBJ2-3; no definite D call. CDR1 is MNHEY, CDR2 SMNVEV, per germline (reference sequence). Trimming stripped 2 bases from V and 5 bases from J, with 5 bases between. This CDR3 is built from 12 residues. The CDR3 spells CASSLNLDTQYF. As DNA, the CDR3 is TGTGCCAGCAGTTTAAATCTAGATACGCAGTATTTT.

This clone was found many times. One base away lies a much larger clone, so this may be a sequencing read error. Other nucleotide sequences in the sample specify the same CDR3. The chain employs TRBV10-3 and TRBJ2-1, with D possibly TRBD2 on 5 matching bases. Germline V CDR1 and CDR2: ENHRY, SYGVKD. Trimming stripped 7 bases from V and 8 bases from J, with 15 bases between. This CDR3 region has 13 residues. CDR3 loop: CAIKPLVNDEQFF. The CDR3 nucleotides read TGTGCCATCAAGCCACTAGTTAATGATGAGCAGTTCTTC.

Within the sample, this clone is medium-sized. Here the CDR3 DNA reads TGTGCCAGCAGTTCCATGATTAATCAGCCCCAGCATTTT. It yields the protein CASSSMINQPQHF. This rearrangement joins TRBV6-1 to TRBJ1-5, with D unresolved. CDR1 is MNHNS and CDR2 is SASEGT in the germline V gene. V shed 5 bases and J shed 4 bases, with 9 bases lying between them. The CDR3 totals 13 residues.

The chain links TRBV30 to TRBJ1-1, with a weak D call TRBD1 (6 bases). CDR1 and CDR2 from the germline V gene are GTSNPN and SVGIG (reference sequence). The CDR3 has 15 residues. The V gene lost 4 bases and the J gene lost 2 bases, with 17 bases spanning the gap. CDR3: CAWNTKPDSNTEAFF. In DNA form, the CDR3 reads TGTGCCTGGAATACCAAGCCGGACAGTAACACTGAAGCTTTCTTT.

This clone occurred a few times. One end of the junction is discordant with germline, which a read error may explain. This chain connects TRBV6-5 to TRBJ2-7, with D unclear. CDR1 and CDR2 (germline): MNHEY, SVGAGI. The CDR3 contains 14 residues. Here the CDR3 DNA reads TGTACCAGCAGTTACACCGACGGGCCCTACGAGCAGTACTTC. Translated: CTSSYTDGPYEQYF.

The genes are TRBV19 and TRBJ2-7; 7 bases are a match to TRBD1. The CDR3 loop spans 17 amino acids. With 5 bases clipped from V and 9 bases from J, the junction kept 22 bases outside the gene matches. Germline lookup yields CDR1 LNHDA and CDR2 SQIVND (reference sequence). CDR3 bases: TGTGCCAGTAGTCCATCACTTCCAGGGGGTATTCGCCTAGGGCAGTACTTC. It specifies CASSPSLPGGIRLGQYF. Based on the CDR3 plus reference TRBV19 and TRBJ2-7, the full variable domain is DGGITQSPKYLFRKEGQNVTLSCEQNLNHDAMYWYRQDPGQGLRLIYYSQIVNDFQKGDIAEGYSVSREKKESFPLTVTSAQKNPTAFYLCASSPSLPGGIRLGQYFGPGTRLTVT.

In regard to this clone: Since the CDR3 does not end with the conserved phenylalanine or tryptophan, this likely comes from a read error. The rearrangement links TRBV30 to TRBJ1-6; D is possibly TRBD1 (5 bases). V was pared by 5 bases and J by 11 bases, with 25 bases between. The germline V gene encodes CDR1 GTSNPN and CDR2 SVGIG (reference sequence). The CDR3 covers 16 residues. The CDR3 DNA sequence: TGTGCCTGGGGATGGGGCGCTCGAACAGGCGCGACACCCCTCCACCTT. Translated, it gives CAWGWGARTGATPLHL.

The CDR3 spells CASSVGQETQYF. CDR3 nucleotides: TGTGCCAGCAGTGTAGGACAAGAGACCCAGTACTTC. The chain links TRBV6-2 or TRBV6-3 to TRBJ2-5; D gene uncertain. The CDR3 contains 12 residues. V was cut by 5 bases and J by 2 bases, with 6 bases left in between. Germline CDR1 and CDR2: MNHEY and SVGEGT.

Comment on this clone: The junction does not match germline at one end; this may be a read error. The CDR3 bases are TGTGCCAGCAGCTCCCGGGCGTCCTCTTGGGCCAACGTCCTGACTTTC. Translated: CASSSRASSWANVLTF. The genes are TRBV4-2 and TRBJ2-6, with unresolved D. Germline V gene sequence: CDR1 LGHNA, CDR2 YNFKEQ. The CDR3 length is 16 residues.

This clone was observed many times. The chain is built from TRBV4-2 and TRBJ2-3; 7 positions agree with TRBD1. V was clipped by 2 bases and J by 2 bases; unmatched bases: 4. The CDR3 is 15 amino acids. CDR1 and CDR2 from the germline V gene are LGHNA and YNFKEQ. The DNA of the CDR3 is TGTGCCAGCAGCCAAAAAACAGGGGACACAGATACGCAGTATTTT. This encodes CASSQKTGDTDTQYF.

This clone has a handful of counts. At one end the junction does not follow the germline gene, possibly because of a read error. The chain recombines TRBV6-5 with TRBJ2-7; 8 bases match TRBD1. The CDR3 totals 15 residues. Germline values: CDR1 MNHEY, CDR2 SVGAGI. The chain's CDR3 is CVSSLGDRSNYQQYF. DNA of the CDR3: TGTGTCAGCAGTTTGGGGGACAGGTCAAACTACCAGCAGTACTTC.

Concerning this clone itself: One end of the junction does not line up with germline, which may come from a read error. The same CDR3 can be traced to other DNA sequences in this sample. This sequence joins TRBV4-2 and TRBJ1-1, with unresolved D. Germline CDR1 LGHNA, CDR2 YNFKEQ. This CDR3 has 13 residues. CDR3: CASSHQTNTEAFF. The DNA for the CDR3 is TGTGCCAGTAGCCACCAGACAAACACTGAAGCCTTCTTT.